The T cell receptor beta chain under discussion was sequenced for a study of vaccination effects on CD4 cells after COVID-19 (dated by TCRdb to between 2021 and 2023). General notes on the study: Each participant received two doses of an mRNA SARS-CoV-2 vaccine, either BNT162b2 or mRNA-1273. Cultures from other donors in the study were sequenced with the Oncomine TCR Beta short-read assay on an Illumina iSeq 100. SARS-CoV-2 spike-specific CD4+ TCR repertoires were compared before and after mRNA vaccination in COVID-19 convalescent patients and in infection-naive vaccine recipients. A total of ten to eleven COVID-19 convalescent patients and a few SARS-CoV-2-naive healthy vaccine recipients were included in the full study. On the study overall, not on this receptor specifically: At late post-vaccination timepoints, both infection-induced and vaccine-induced clones showed marked clonal contraction, consistent with waning T cell responses. Among healthy vaccine recipients, nearly all vaccine-induced clones were SARS-CoV-2 mono-reactive, and just 1 of 255 was cross-reactive with common cold coronaviruses. The study was limited by a small number of convalescent patients, and early post-infection timepoints were lacking.

With regard to this clone: No antigen is known for it. Per-nucleotide qualities are absent, and no much larger clonotype sits a single base away.

The receptor library was made with the immunoSEQ multiplex PCR assay. DNA from the cultured, isolated CD4+ T cells was subjected to TCR beta CDR3 sequencing. As for how the authors treated the data: Non-productive TCR sequences were removed, reads were trimmed to the CDR3 region, and CDR3s of at least 7 amino acids were retained. The MANAFEST web app was used to identify antigen-specific clonotypes by comparing expansion in peptide wells with expansion in reference cultures. For clones to be considered positive, expansion at FDR<0.05 versus reference and all other wells, an odds ratio above 5, and a frequency above 0.1% in two replicate wells were required. A clonotype was defined as cross-reactive if the clonotype was significantly expanded both in SARS-CoV-2 spike wells and in at least one common cold coronavirus spike condition. CDR3 similarity was assessed by Levenshtein distance with the stringdist R package, and unrooted trees were built with ape in R 3.6.1. Held by TCRdb, this immuneACCESS table contains in-frame sequences only and omits some clones. Under half of the omission traces to an unresolved V gene where checked; the cause of the rest is unknown. V, J and clone size are taken as reported in that table, and D and trimming were inferred from the DNA itself. For this sample the table gives tens of thousands of clones, of which around four fifths were detected only once. Of the sample, around 25% is held by the ten largest clones.

To identify antigen-specific CD4+ T cell clonotypes by their expansion, the ViraFEST assay first stimulated PBMC with viral peptide pools and then applied TCR sequencing. After less than eleven days of culture, CD4+ T cells were isolated with the EasySep CD4+ T cell isolation kit. Negative nucleocapsid antibody results before and after vaccination confirmed that the healthy vaccine recipients had no prior SARS-CoV-2 infection. Over 1.5 million PBMC per well were cultured with approximately 10 ug/ml peptides in IMDM containing 5% human AB serum, approximately 10 IU/ml IL-2 and gentamicin. Half of the culture medium was replaced with fresh IL-2-containing medium on days 3 and 7. Unless otherwise noted, each peptide stimulation condition was cultured in triplicate wells. PBMC were separated from whole blood using Ficoll-Paque Plus gradient centrifugation and were then either cryopreserved at -140C or used fresh. The overlapping peptide pools covered the spike proteins of SARS-CoV-2 and of the common cold coronaviruses HCoV-NL63, HCoV-OC43 and HCoV-229E. The QIAamp micro DNA kit was used to extract genomic DNA from the cultured CD4+ T cells.

This clonotype originated in a human donor who received a COVID-19 vaccine. This material consisted of CD4+ T cells from PBMCs cultured with HCoV-OC43 spike peptides, taken before COVID-19 vaccination. Read against the paper, the sample's cell subset or site label means: HCoV-OC43 spike overlapping peptide pool stimulation.

The CDR3 loop reads CASSFRRGTEAFF. In nucleotide form, the sequence is TGTGCCAGCAGCTTCCGTCGGGGGACTGAAGCTTTCTTT. The chain employs TRBV11-1 and TRBJ1-1; the D gene is perhaps TRBD1, on 5 matching bases. Trimming takes 3 bases from V and 5 bases from J, and the germline ends sit 10 bases apart. The CDR3 measures 13 amino acids from cysteine to phenylalanine. Here the CDR3 DNA is all that survives: 39 bases in frame from base 1. Per the germline V gene (reference sequence), SGHAT is the CDR1 and FQDESV is the CDR2.